The subject of this entry is one T cell receptor beta chain. The antigen remains undetermined. This specimen belongs to a study of shared clonotypes between healthy human individuals. Study conclusions and caveats: Clonotype sharing among donors was thought likely to change with sequencing depth.

The CDR3 has 15 residues. Germline trimming cut 0 bases from V and 4 bases from J; bases unmatched to any gene: 4. CDR1 is SGHKS and CDR2 is YYEKEE in the germline V gene (reference sequence). This was a deep-level run. Sequencing used immunoSEQ multiplex PCR; TCRdb keeps in-frame clones, though not all of them. Here the sample spans some 2,000,000 clones, 95% being singletons. This sequence joins TRBV5-5 and TRBJ2-7; 10 nucleotides align to TRBD2. The source material was naive CD4+ T cells sorted from blood. The subset here: CD45RA+ positively selected. The sequence was obtained from a man between 18 and 29 years old in good health. The CDR3, as DNA: TGTGCCAGCAGCTTGGCTCTAGCGGGAGTGTACGAGCAGTACTTC. Residues: CASSLALAGVYEQYF.